The clone carrying this T cell receptor (beta chain) occurred once. Its specificity is not known. This entry comes from a study of cytomegalovirus exposure and HLA in healthy donors. TCRdb's copy holds only in-frame clones and misses some; the assay was immunoSEQ multiplex PCR. The table records approximately 100,000 clones, around nine tenths of them present only once. The donors were members of the validation cohort, which comprised under 150 subjects and was separate from the first cohort of roughly 700 subjects. Points from the study as a whole: Three chains tied to CMV proved CMV antigen-specific in vitro.

CDR3 size: 15 residues. Trimming shortened V by 3 bases and J by 0 bases, and 11 bases separated the two germline ends. Germline CDR1 and CDR2: MNHNS and SASEGT. Sequencing was done on a sample of PBMCs. This TCR came from a woman aged 18-30 years in good health and CMV-seronegative. This chain joins TRBV6-1 and TRBJ1-1, with no clear D. The CDR3 sequence is CASSDPRGMNTEAFF. The CDR3 region has the DNA TGTGCCAGCAGTGATCCAAGAGGAATGAACACTGAAGCTTTCTTT.